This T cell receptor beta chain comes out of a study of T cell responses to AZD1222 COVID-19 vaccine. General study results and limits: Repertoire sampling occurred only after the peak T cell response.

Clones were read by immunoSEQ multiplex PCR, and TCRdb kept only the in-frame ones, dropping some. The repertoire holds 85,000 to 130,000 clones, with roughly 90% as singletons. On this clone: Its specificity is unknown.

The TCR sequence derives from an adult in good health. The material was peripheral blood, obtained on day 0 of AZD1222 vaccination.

The CDR3 bases are TGTGCCACCAGCAGGGGACAGTTGAACACTGAAGCTTTCTTT. It is translated as CATSRGQLNTEAFF. V and J are TRBV15 and TRBJ1-1, with 7 bases aligning to TRBD1. The V gene end was trimmed by 3 bases and the J gene end by 0 bases; junction bases not matched to a gene: 1. There are 14 residues in the CDR3. The germline V gene encodes CDR1 LNHNV and CDR2 YYDKDF (reference sequence).